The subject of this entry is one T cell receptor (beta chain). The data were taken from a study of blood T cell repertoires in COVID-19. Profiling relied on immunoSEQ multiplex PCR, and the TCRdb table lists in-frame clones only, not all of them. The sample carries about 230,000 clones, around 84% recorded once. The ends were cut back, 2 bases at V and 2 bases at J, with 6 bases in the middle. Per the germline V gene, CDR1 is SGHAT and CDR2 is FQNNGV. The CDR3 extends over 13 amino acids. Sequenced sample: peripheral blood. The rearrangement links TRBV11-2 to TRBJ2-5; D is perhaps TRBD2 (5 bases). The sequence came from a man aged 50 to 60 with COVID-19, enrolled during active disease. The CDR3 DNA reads TGTGCCAGCAGCTTATGGAGGCAAGAGACCCAGTACTTC. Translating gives CASSLWRQETQYF. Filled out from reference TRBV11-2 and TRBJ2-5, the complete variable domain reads EAGVAQSPRYKIIEKRQSVAFWCNPISGHATLYWYQQILGQGPKLLIQFQNNGVVDDSQLPKDRFSAERLKGVDSTLKIQPAKLEDSAVYLCASSLWRQETQYFGPGTRLLVL.